Listed here is a single T cell receptor (beta chain). As yet, its antigen is unknown. This CDR3 is built from 13 residues. The data derive from a study of T-cell memory formation after mild COVID-19. Study background: Largely donor-specific TCR clusters were found.

5'RACE, which relied on constant-segment primers, yielded TCR alpha and TCR beta cDNA libraries carrying sample barcodes and UMIs. MiXCR was run by TCRdb on the 5' RACE reads, yielding one entry per CDR3 protein. In the table there are 98,000 or so distinct CDR3 sequences, roughly a sixth of which are singletons. Whole-study results and caveats: Among CD4+ contracting clones, most were CM and EM, and CD8+ ones EMRA. Day 15 to 85 contracting clones showed balanced CD4/CD8; later expanders leaned CD4+.

V gene TRBV12-1 combines with J gene TRBJ2-7; TRBD2, as called in the table, went unchecked against the DNA. TRBV12-1 is reported as a pseudogene. Sequenced input: PBMCs or a T cell subset sorted from them (not recorded which). The receptor comes from a man aged 18 to 30 who had mild COVID-19 (a few samples of this study predate the infection). Cell type and time point are not known. CDR3 nucleotides: TGTGCCAGCCCACCTAGGAGGCTAGCGGAGCAGTACGTC. This translates into CASPPRRLAEQYV.